The 3 T cell receptor beta chains below come from one sample, sequenced in a study of beta chain features in type 1 diabetes. Of the isolated RNA, all was reverse transcribed, and so the sequenced material was expressed TCRB transcripts. The data were produced by immunoSEQ multiplex PCR, yet TCRdb's version contains in-frame clones alone and is incomplete. Altogether 500,000 to 650,000 clones are present, 12% being singletons, with the ten largest covering roughly 0.11%. Antigens of these TCRs are unknown. Findings and caveats of the study: Among all four CD4+ subsets, Type 1 diabetes patients had TCRB CDR3s that were moderately but significantly shorter.

The sample consisted of naive CD4+ T cells from blood. Receptor source: a man aged 30 to 39 with type 1 diabetes.

This clone showed up just a few times. V is TRBV14 and J is TRBJ1-3; D remains unclear. The length of the CDR3 is 11 residues. The V end was cut by 3 bases, the J end by 8 bases, with 5 bases between. CDR1 is SGHDN and CDR2 is FVKESK in the germline V gene. This CDR3 reads CASSQGYTIYF. The DNA of the CDR3 is TGTGCCAGCAGCCAGGGTTACACCATATATTTT.

This clone showed up just a few times. V usage is TRBV7-9 and J usage is TRBJ2-5, with D possibly called TRBD1 or TRBD2 (5 bases each). CDR1 is SEHNR, CDR2 FQNEAQ, per germline (reference sequence). Trimming stripped 1 base from V and 3 bases from J, with 12 bases between. The CDR3 has 15 amino acids. The CDR3 DNA reads TGTGCCAGCAGCTTAGACCGACAGAGGGAAGAGACCCAGTACTTC. Protein: CASSLDRQREETQYF.

In DNA, the CDR3 is TGTGCCAGCAGTTCCCCCCAACGAGGGGGCGAAGACGAGCAGTACTTC. Protein product: CASSSPQRGGEDEQYF. The chain employs TRBV28 and TRBJ2-7; TRBD1 matches 7 bases. This CDR3 region has 16 residues. J gave up 5 bases and V 4 bases, and 14 bases lay outside the gene matches. The V gene's germline CDR1 is MDHEN and CDR2 SYDVKM.